This TCR beta chain was observed in a study of cytomegalovirus exposure and HLA in healthy donors. On this clone itself: Its antigen is not identified.

Notes on the study in general: Most CMV-associated TCR beta chains appeared HLA-restricted in a later analysis. Most of the TCR beta V segments (in an earlier analysis) were productive either about 87% or about 30% of the time.

This CDR3 has 16 residues. After removal of 0 bases from V and 2 bases from J, the junction contained 5 bases not matched to a gene. The germline V gene encodes CDR1 MNHNY and CDR2 SVGAGI (reference sequence). It was with 60 Vbeta and 13 Jbeta primers that the PCR ran. Assay: immunoSEQ multiplex PCR; the TCRdb copy retains only in-frame clones and omits some. The repertoire has over 110,000 clones, around 73% of them found once; the top ten carry roughly 2.9%. Among the donors, all were healthy bone marrow donors. Nominal health characterized the donors when sampled, though unrecorded immune exposures were likely.

This chain links TRBV6-6 with TRBJ2-7, with 9 nucleotides matching TRBD1. The receptor was derived from a female donor in good health and CMV-seronegative. Sequencing was carried out using PBMCs. The CDR3 protein is CASSYSTGTGTYEQYF. For the CDR3, the DNA is TGTGCCAGCAGTTACTCAACCGGGACAGGGACCTACGAGCAGTACTTC.